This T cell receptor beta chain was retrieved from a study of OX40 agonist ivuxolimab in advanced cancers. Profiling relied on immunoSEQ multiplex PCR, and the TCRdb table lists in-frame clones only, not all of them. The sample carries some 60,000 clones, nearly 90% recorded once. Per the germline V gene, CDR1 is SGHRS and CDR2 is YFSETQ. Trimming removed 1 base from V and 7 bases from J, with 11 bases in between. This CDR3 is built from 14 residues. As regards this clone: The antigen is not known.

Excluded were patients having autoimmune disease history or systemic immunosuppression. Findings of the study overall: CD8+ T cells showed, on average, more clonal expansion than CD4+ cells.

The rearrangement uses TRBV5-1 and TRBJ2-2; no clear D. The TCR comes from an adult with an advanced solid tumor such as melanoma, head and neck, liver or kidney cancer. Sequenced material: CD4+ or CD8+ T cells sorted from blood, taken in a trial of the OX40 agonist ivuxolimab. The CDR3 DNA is TGCGCCAGCAGCTTGACAGAGAGGAGCGGGGAGCTGTTTTTT. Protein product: CASSLTERSGELFF.